The rows below give T cell receptor beta chains drawn from one sample of a study of identical twins. TCRdb reprocessed the 5' RACE reads with MiXCR, giving one entry per CDR3 protein. The sample consists of 600,000 to 850,000 distinct CDR3 sequences, 15% to 20% of them appearing once. The sample also formed part of further work on T cells expressing NK-cell markers.

Sequenced material: PBMCs. These receptors all stem from a woman younger than 30 in good health. Each CDR3 is given with its conserved first and last residue. D genes are given only for firm matches. A row's size may be missing; if present it is once, few, many or a size class.

d_gene: -
abundance: few
j_gene: TRBJ2-5
v_gene: TRBV11-2
CDR3aa: CASSGDLQETQYF
CDR3nt: TGTGCCAGCAGTGGGGACCTTCAAGAGACCCAGTACTTC

d_gene: -
abundance: -
j_gene: TRBJ2-1
v_gene: TRBV7-9
CDR3aa: CASSSTTMGPNEQFF
CDR3nt: TGTGCCAGCAGTTCTACTACCATGGGCCCCAATGAGCAGTTCTTC

d_gene: -
abundance: few
j_gene: TRBJ2-5
v_gene: TRBV7-9
CDR3aa: CASIYMTDQETQYF
CDR3nt: TGTGCCAGCATCTATATGACTGATCAAGAGACCCAGTACTTC

d_gene: -
abundance: few
j_gene: TRBJ1-2
v_gene: TRBV20-1
CDR3aa: CSAYGRRGYTF
CDR3nt: TGCAGTGCCTACGGCAGGCGCGGCTACACCTTC

d_gene: -
abundance: -
j_gene: TRBJ2-1
v_gene: TRBV12-3/TRBV12-4
CDR3aa: CASSFAVQATLYNEQFF
CDR3nt: TGTGCCAGCAGTTTCGCGGTTCAGGCTACTCTTTACAATGAGCAGTTCTTC

d_gene: -
abundance: many
j_gene: TRBJ2-5
v_gene: TRBV20-1
CDR3aa: CSARLAGVKKTQYF
CDR3nt: TGCAGTGCTAGGTTGGCAGGGGTGAAAAAGACCCAGTACTTC

d_gene: -
abundance: -
j_gene: TRBJ2-1
v_gene: TRBV5-1
CDR3aa: CASSLQGGDEQFF
CDR3nt: TGCGCCAGCAGCTTACAGGGCGGGGATGAGCAGTTCTTC

d_gene: TRBD2
abundance: few
j_gene: TRBJ2-2
v_gene: TRBV5-1
CDR3aa: CASSVVSAGGAATGELFF
CDR3nt: TGCGCCAGCAGCGTTGTGAGTGCGGGGGGGGCCGCCACCGGGGAGCTGTTTTTT

d_gene: -
abundance: few
j_gene: TRBJ2-5
v_gene: TRBV5-1
CDR3aa: CASSLTPQETQYF
CDR3nt: TGCGCCAGCAGCTTGACTCCCCAAGAGACCCAGTACTTC

d_gene: -
abundance: few
j_gene: TRBJ2-5
v_gene: TRBV20-1
CDR3aa: CSAKGSTGKETQYF
CDR3nt: TGCAGTGCTAAGGGGTCGACTGGAAAAGAGACCCAGTACTTC

d_gene: -
abundance: few
j_gene: TRBJ2-7
v_gene: TRBV12-5
CDR3aa: CASGLGQWDHEQYF
CDR3nt: TGTGCTAGTGGTTTGGGGCAGTGGGACCACGAGCAGTACTTC

d_gene: -
abundance: -
j_gene: TRBJ2-7
v_gene: TRBV7-2
CDR3aa: CASSLARASVPYEQYF
CDR3nt: TGTGCCAGCAGCTTAGCGCGGGCTAGCGTTCCCTACGAGCAGTACTTC

d_gene: TRBD1
abundance: -
j_gene: TRBJ2-3
v_gene: TRBV24-1
CDR3aa: CATHYGGGQDGTDTQYF
CDR3nt: TGTGCCACCCACTACGGTGGAGGACAGGATGGCACAGATACGCAGTATTTT

d_gene: TRBD2
abundance: -
j_gene: TRBJ2-3
v_gene: TRBV5-1
CDR3aa: CASSVGNLAGGLTDTQYF
CDR3nt: TGCGCCAGCAGCGTTGGTAACTTAGCGGGGGGGCTAACAGATACGCAGTATTTT

d_gene: TRBD1
abundance: -
j_gene: TRBJ2-3
v_gene: TRBV20-1
CDR3aa: CSATDRGSTDTQYF
CDR3nt: TGCAGTGCTACAGACAGGGGGAGCACAGATACGCAGTATTTT

d_gene: TRBD2
abundance: -
j_gene: TRBJ2-7
v_gene: TRBV20-1
CDR3aa: CSARDAQRGDPYEQYF
CDR3nt: TGCAGTGCTAGAGATGCCCAGCGGGGGGACCCATACGAGCAGTACTTC

d_gene: -
abundance: -
j_gene: TRBJ1-1
v_gene: TRBV7-9
CDR3aa: CASIRMNTEAFF
CDR3nt: TGTGCCAGCATCCGAATGAACACTGAAGCTTTCTTT

d_gene: -
abundance: -
j_gene: TRBJ2-5
v_gene: TRBV12-3/TRBV12-4
CDR3aa: CASSPWDLGETQYF
CDR3nt: TGTGCCAGCAGTCCCTGGGACCTCGGAGAGACCCAGTACTTC

d_gene: TRBD2
abundance: many
j_gene: TRBJ2-2
v_gene: TRBV10-1
CDR3aa: CASSSIAGGTGELFF
CDR3nt: TGCGCCAGCAGTTCCATAGCGGGGGGCACCGGGGAGCTGTTTTTT

d_gene: -
abundance: -
j_gene: TRBJ2-7
v_gene: TRBV9
CDR3aa: CASSSPGGEQYF
CDR3nt: TGTGCCAGCAGCTCCCCCGGCGGAGAGCAGTACTTC

d_gene: TRBD2
abundance: few
j_gene: TRBJ2-1
v_gene: TRBV6-1
CDR3aa: CASRAGTSGGVEQFF
CDR3nt: TGTGCCAGCAGGGCCGGGACTAGCGGGGGAGTTGAGCAGTTCTTC

d_gene: -
abundance: few
j_gene: TRBJ1-5
v_gene: TRBV19
CDR3aa: CASSIPSRDVGQPQHF
CDR3nt: TGTGCCAGTAGTATCCCCAGCCGGGACGTAGGACAGCCCCAGCATTTT

d_gene: -
abundance: -
j_gene: TRBJ1-5
v_gene: TRBV6-1
CDR3aa: CASRGSTLNQPQHF
CDR3nt: TGTGCCAGCAGAGGATCTACCCTCAATCAGCCCCAGCATTTT

d_gene: -
abundance: -
j_gene: TRBJ2-1
v_gene: TRBV5-1
CDR3aa: CASSHLNNEQFF
CDR3nt: TGCGCCAGCAGCCATCTAAACAATGAGCAGTTCTTC

d_gene: -
abundance: few
j_gene: TRBJ2-3
v_gene: TRBV6-4
CDR3aa: CASSEGVGVADTQYF
CDR3nt: TGTGCCAGCAGTGAGGGGGTAGGGGTTGCAGATACGCAGTATTTT

d_gene: -
abundance: -
j_gene: TRBJ2-2
v_gene: TRBV4-1
CDR3aa: CASSQEGPPRGTGELFF
CDR3nt: TGCGCCAGCAGCCAAGAGGGACCGCCTAGGGGCACCGGGGAGCTGTTTTTT

d_gene: -
abundance: -
j_gene: TRBJ2-7
v_gene: TRBV3-1
CDR3aa: CASSQSEHEQYF
CDR3nt: TGTGCCAGCAGCCAATCTGAACACGAGCAGTACTTC

d_gene: -
abundance: few
j_gene: TRBJ2-2
v_gene: TRBV5-1
CDR3aa: CASSWQGSDTGELFF
CDR3nt: TGCGCCAGCAGCTGGCAGGGATCGGATACCGGGGAGCTGTTTTTT

d_gene: TRBD2
abundance: -
j_gene: TRBJ2-1
v_gene: TRBV7-3
CDR3aa: CASSWISGVFNEQFF
CDR3nt: TGTGCCAGCAGTTGGATTAGCGGGGTATTCAATGAGCAGTTCTTC

d_gene: TRBD1
abundance: few
j_gene: TRBJ2-1
v_gene: TRBV15
CDR3aa: CATSQDRGRRNEQFF
CDR3nt: TGTGCCACCAGCCAGGACAGGGGGCGCCGCAATGAGCAGTTCTTC

d_gene: -
abundance: -
j_gene: TRBJ2-7
v_gene: TRBV29-1
CDR3aa: CSVDLGTSYEQYF
CDR3nt: TGCAGCGTCGACCTGGGGACGTCCTACGAGCAGTACTTC